This TCR beta chain was sequenced in a study of cytomegalovirus exposure and HLA in healthy donors. Study conclusions and caveats: DRB1 had the most TCR associations and HLA-C the fewest, a later analysis found, with rates varying by HLA locus. What was likely a sequencing artifact was a cluster of highly shared sequence variants. The study labeled 150 or so TCR beta chains cytomegalovirus-associated.

The junction had 2 bases not matched to a gene; V was cut back by 5 bases and J by 3 bases. Germline V gene sequence: CDR1 SGHVS, CDR2 FQNEAQ. The CDR3 loop spans 13 amino acids. The PCR used 60 Vbeta and 13 Jbeta primers. Profiling relied on immunoSEQ multiplex PCR, and the TCRdb table lists in-frame clones only, not all of them. The repertoire shows around 130,000 clones; the top ten hold roughly 2%. As to this clone: Antigen unknown.

This sequence joins TRBV7-8 and TRBJ2-7, with 9 bases fitting TRBD1. The source material was PBMCs. This receptor was obtained from a woman in her sixties or seventies in good health and CMV-seronegative. DNA of the CDR3: TGTGCCAGCAGCCGGGACAGGGACTACGAGCAGTACTTC. Residues: CASSRDRDYEQYF. Filled out from reference TRBV7-8 and TRBJ2-7, the complete variable domain reads GAGVSQSPRYKVAKRGQDVALRCDPISGHVSLFWYQQALGQGPEFLTYFQNEAQLDKSGLPSDRFFAERPEGSVSTLKIQRTQQEDSAVYLCASSRDRDYEQYFGPGTRLTVT.